This T cell receptor beta chain was captured by sequencing in a study of stem cell transplantation in POMP-related autoinflammatory disease. Background on the study: Defective thymoproteasomes were hypothesized to impair CD8+ T-cell positive selection.

Germline V gives CDR1 LNHDA, CDR2 SQIVND (reference sequence). V lost 2 bases and J lost 0, with 5 bases in between. This CDR3 comprises 14 residues. Findings and limits, study-wide: Unique TRB V-J gene pairings were limited in number in patients with PRAID. A trend toward lower repertoire diversity and greater clonality appeared in every analyzed T-cell subset of PRAID patients.

TCRdb's copy holds only in-frame clones and misses some; the assay was immunoSEQ multiplex PCR. This table holds fewer than 5,000 clones, around 90% found once. About this clone: The antigen remains unidentified.

The specimen was CD8+ T cells from PBMCs, collected after stem cell transplantation. The origin of this receptor is a human patient with POMP-related autoinflammation and immune dysregulation (PRAID). A subset of T cells may come from the graft donor. The J gene is TRBJ1-5, the V gene TRBV19; D remains ambiguous. The DNA for the CDR3 is TGTGCCAGTAGTATACTGGATAGCAATCAGCCCCAGCATTTT. Encoded protein: CASSILDSNQPQHF.